This TCR beta chain was identified in a study of T cells after yellow fever vaccination. Study overall: Preparation of the low-cell-number fractions used SMART-Seq v4 Ultra Low Input.

Germline CDR1 reads KGHSH; CDR2 reads LQKENI. V was shortened by 0 bases and J by 0 bases, with 15 bases between the two germline ends. CDR3 size: 18 residues. A word on this clonotype: Its specificity is not known.

A 5'RACE template-switching step, the method used to make TCR cDNA, added a universal primer site and UMIs. TCRdb re-analysed the 5' RACE reads in MiXCR, keeping a single row per CDR3 protein. There are about 430,000 distinct CDR3 sequences in the sample; under 20% occur only once, and roughly a sixth lies in the top ten. The study's findings and limits: Clones from primary vaccination mostly reappeared after the booster (about 97% CD4, just over 85% CD8).

The genes are TRBV18 and TRBJ1-5; weak D call: TRBD1 (5 bases). The starting material was PBMCs, obtained before the yellow fever booster vaccination. The sequence derives from a man younger than 35 who received the YFV17D yellow fever vaccine. CDR3 in amino acids: CASSPPGVDGLSNQPQHF. In DNA, the CDR3 is TGTGCCAGCTCACCACCGGGGGTGGACGGCCTTAGCAATCAGCCCCAGCATTTT.